The 4 T cell receptor beta chains below come from one sample, sequenced in a study of patients and donors after allogeneic stem cell transplantation. Each CDR3 protein gets one entry after TCRdb re-called the RT-PCR reads with MiXCR. The sample yields 150,000 to 250,000 distinct CDR3 sequences, 41% seen once. The sample comprised blood, either unsorted or a sorted T cell fraction (not recorded which). The receptor set was obtained from a human donor who was either an allogeneic HSCT recipient or a stem cell or donor lymphocyte infusion donor (not recorded which). It is not recorded whose cells these are; they may come from a transplant donor.

This chain joins TRBV20-1 and TRBJ1-6, with 9 positions matching TRBD1. This CDR3 is 13 amino acids long. Germline V gene sequence: CDR1 DFQATT, CDR2 SNEGSKA (reference sequence). The junction had 4 bases not matched to a gene; V was cut back by 7 bases and J by 6 bases. The DNA for the CDR3 is TGCAGTGAGAGGACAGGGGTTAATTCACCCCTCCACTTT. As protein: CSERTGVNSPLHF.

This clonotype has just one count. The chain carries TRBV12-3 or TRBV12-4 and TRBJ1-5, with 10 bases aligning to TRBD1. There are 21 residues in the CDR3. The junction had 21 bases not matched to a gene; V was cut back by 7 bases and J by 0 bases. The CDR3 sequence is CASTLPRILGQGVYSNQPQHF. The CDR3 DNA is TGTGCCAGCACCTTACCCCGAATCCTCGGACAGGGGGTCTATAGCAATCAGCCCCAGCATTTT.

The V call is TRBV5-1, the J call TRBJ1-1, with 8 positions matching TRBD1. The germline gives CDR1 SGHRS, CDR2 YFSETQ. The junction had 5 bases not matched to a gene; V was cut back by 4 bases and J by 0 bases. The CDR3 totals 15 residues. CDR3 DNA: TGCGCCAGCAGCATAGAGGACAGGGTGAACACTGAAGCTTTCTTT. As protein: CASSIEDRVNTEAFF. Drawing the rest from reference TRBV5-1 and TRBJ1-1, the complete variable domain is KAGVTQTPRYLIKTRGQQVTLSCSPISGHRSVSWYQQTPGQGLQFLFEYFSETQRNKGNFPGRFSGRQFSNSRSEMNVSTLELGDSALYLCASSIEDRVNTEAFFGQGTRLTVV.

A single count supports this clonotype. This chain joins TRBV3-1 and TRBJ2-3; 9 bases fit TRBD2. CDR1 is LGHDT, CDR2 YNNKEL, per germline (reference sequence). CDR3 size: 18 residues. After removal of 1 base from V and 4 bases from J, the junction contained 12 bases not matched to a gene. CDR3 nucleotides: TGTGCCAGCAGCCAAGCGAAAAGTAGCGGGAGAAACCCAGATACGCAGTATTTT. It specifies CASSQAKSSGRNPDTQYF.